The 15 T cell receptor beta chains below all came from one sample that was sequenced in a study of CD8+ T cells in alopecia areata. Extraction of RNA preceded its reverse transcription into cDNA, which served as the sequencing template. The method was immunoSEQ multiplex PCR; TCRdb's version includes in-frame clones alone and lacks a portion of them. The table includes about 97,000 clones, about 40% detected once. The sample consisted of CD4+ T cells sorted from blood. The source is a human donor with alopecia areata.

The chain has TRBV5-1 and TRBJ2-7; 7 bases line up with TRBD1. After removal of 5 bases from V and 3 bases from J, the junction contained 8 bases not matched to a gene. CDR1 is SGHRS and CDR2 is YFSETQ in the germline V gene. This CDR3 is built from 14 residues. CDR3 sequence reads: CASRGDSSGYEQYF. For the CDR3, the DNA is TGCGCCAGCAGGGGGGACAGCAGCGGCTACGAGCAGTACTTC.

This rearrangement joins TRBV6-5 to TRBJ1-2; D perhaps matches TRBD1 (5 bases). Trimming removed 6 bases at V and 7 bases at J, with 12 bases between. Germline values: CDR1 MNHEY, CDR2 SVGAGI. This CDR3 comprises 12 residues. The DNA for the CDR3 is TGTGCCAGCAGAGCAGGGAGTTCTGGCTACACCTTC. It encodes CASRAGSSGYTF.

The DNA for the CDR3 is TGTGCCTGGAGTAAGGACAGGGGGGCCTATGGCTACACCTTC. This gives the protein CAWSKDRGAYGYTF. The chain recombines TRBV30 with TRBJ1-2, with 10 bases that match TRBD1. V shed 2 bases and J 4 bases; nucleotides not matched to a gene: 4. The CDR3 runs to 14 residues. Germline loops: CDR1 GTSNPN, CDR2 SVGIG (reference sequence).

The chain recombines TRBV29-1 with TRBJ2-1; the D gene is possibly TRBD2 (6 bases). The CDR3 is made up of 11 amino acids. CDR1 and CDR2 from the germline V gene are SQVTM and ANQGSEA. The V end was cut by 3 bases, the J end by 10 bases, with 10 bases between. The CDR3 reads CSVDGGREQFF. As DNA, the CDR3 is TGCAGCGTTGACGGAGGGAGGGAGCAGTTCTTC.

This clone was seen more than once but under ten times. In DNA, the CDR3 is TGTGCCAGCAGCCAAGGGGACAGGGGTACCTACGAGCAGTACTTC. Translated, it gives CASSQGDRGTYEQYF. This sequence joins TRBV4-2 and TRBJ2-7; 10 bases line up with TRBD1. Germline assignment: CDR1 LGHNA and CDR2 YNFKEQ. The CDR3 consists of 15 residues. V was clipped by 1 base and J by 2 bases; unmatched bases: 2.

The rearrangement links TRBV7-3 to TRBJ2-2; 9 bases are shared with TRBD1. The CDR3 has 15 amino acids. V shed 5 bases and J 4 bases; nucleotides not matched to a gene: 5. The V gene's germline CDR1 is SGHTA and CDR2 FQGTGA. CDR3 nucleotide sequence: TGTGCCAGCAGCACCGGACAGGGGAGCACCGGGGAGCTGTTTTTT. Encoded protein: CASSTGQGSTGELFF.

The V gene is TRBV7-2, the J gene TRBJ2-1, with D possibly being TRBD1 (6 bases). Germline lookup yields CDR1 SGHTA and CDR2 FQGNSA. Trimming pared 1 base from V and 8 bases from J, leaving 15 bases between. This CDR3 is built from 15 residues. CDR3 nucleotides: TGTGCCAGCAGCTTAGGGCAGGGGTCGCCCTATGAGCAGTTCTTC. Its protein is CASSLGQGSPYEQFF.

The CDR3 DNA is TGTGCCAGCAGGGACCTACAGGGTGTCTACGAGCAGTACTTC. It yields the protein CASRDLQGVYEQYF. The chain is built from TRBV2 and TRBJ2-7, with a possible D match to TRBD1 (6 bases). Per germline, CDR1 SNHLY and CDR2 FYNNEI. V was cut by 6 bases and J by 3 bases, with 15 bases left in between. This CDR3 comprises 14 residues.

This clone was counted only a few times. The chain employs TRBV11-3 and TRBJ2-3, with TRBD2 matching over 9 bases. In germline, CDR1 is SGHNT, CDR2 YENEEA. The ends lost 4 bases at V and 5 bases at J; junction bases unmatched: 10. This CDR3 contains 16 residues. The CDR3 loop is CASSSRAAGGGDTQYF. For the CDR3, the DNA is TGTGCCAGCAGCTCCAGAGCAGCGGGAGGTGGAGATACGCAGTATTTT.

Note on this clone: The same CDR3 can be traced to other DNA sequences in this sample. The chain recombines TRBV5-1 with TRBJ2-3; TRBD1 agrees at 7 bases. Germline V gene lookup returns CDR1 SGHRS and CDR2 YFSETQ. The junction had 1 base not matched to a gene; V was cut back by 2 bases and J by 1 base. The CDR3 extends over 14 amino acids. DNA for the CDR3: TGCGCCAGCAGCTTTACAGGGGGCACAGATACGCAGTATTTT. Its translation: CASSFTGGTDTQYF. The variable domain in full, with the rest retrieved from reference TRBV5-1 and TRBJ2-3, is KAGVTQTPRYLIKTRGQQVTLSCSPISGHRSVSWYQQTPGQGLQFLFEYFSETQRNKGNFPGRFSGRQFSNSRSEMNVSTLELGDSALYLCASSFTGGTDTQYFGPGTRLTVL.

This clone has more than one count but fewer than ten. The chain joins TRBV28 to TRBJ1-5; the D is unclear. This CDR3 has 12 residues. The V end lost 2 bases, the J end lost 6 bases, and 5 bases lay between the germline ends. Germline-derived CDR1 and CDR2 are MDHEN and SYDVKM. DNA of the CDR3: TGTGCCAGCAGTTTACCCGGTCAGCCCCAGCATTTT. This sequence encodes CASSLPGQPQHF.

This clone was observed a few times. This rearrangement joins TRBV6-6 to TRBJ2-7, with D uncertain. The CDR3 is 14 amino acids. Looked up from germline, CDR1 is MNHNY and CDR2 is SVGAGI (reference sequence). Trimming took 0 bases from V and 5 from J, leaving 11 bases between them. The CDR3, as DNA: TGTGCCAGCAGTTACTCCACCAAGTCCCACGAGCAGTACTTC. This codes for CASSYSTKSHEQYF.

This chain's CDR3 is CASSQEGRGFGTDTQYF. As DNA, the CDR3 is TGTGCCAGCAGCCAAGAAGGCAGGGGGTTCGGCACAGATACGCAGTATTTT. V gene TRBV4-2 combines with J gene TRBJ2-3; 7 bases fit TRBD1. The ends lost 0 bases at V and 1 base at J; junction bases unmatched: 7. The CDR3 runs 17 residues. Germline V gives CDR1 LGHNA, CDR2 YNFKEQ.

This clone was observed a few times. J is TRBJ2-7 and V is TRBV15; D remains unclear. Trimming took 0 bases from V and 7 from J, leaving 16 bases between them. The CDR3 totals 15 residues. Per germline, CDR1 LNHNV and CDR2 YYDKDF (reference sequence). The CDR3 DNA follows: TGTGCCACCAGCAGAGATAATCGGGCCCCGAGGGAGCAGTACTTC. This translates into CATSRDNRAPREQYF.

The chain recombines TRBV30 with TRBJ1-1, with TRBD1 identical over 7 bases. This CDR3 is 10 amino acids long. After removal of 7 bases from V and 8 bases from J, the junction contained 4 bases not matched to a gene. The germline CDR1 and CDR2 sequences are GTSNPN and SVGIG (reference sequence). The CDR3 reads CAYVTGEAFF. The CDR3 DNA reads TGTGCCTACGTGACAGGGGAAGCTTTCTTT.